Presented here are 6 T cell receptor beta chains from one specimen sequenced in a study of vaccination effects on CD4 cells after COVID-19. These receptors have no identified antigens. Using immunoSEQ multiplex PCR, the repertoire was profiled, and TCRdb retains in-frame clones only, with some absent. The sample gives tens of thousands of clones, about 81% of which show up once; 25% to 35% is in the top ten. The ViraFEST assay expanded antigen-specific CD4+ T cells with viral peptide pools before sequencing. On roughly day 9 of culture, CD4+ T cells were separated out. Neither prior SARS-CoV-2 infection nor positive nucleocapsid antibodies were present in the vaccine recipients. The sequenced sample was CD4+ T cells from PBMCs cultured with SARS-CoV-2 spike peptides, obtained before COVID-19 vaccination. The receptors were gathered from a human donor who received a COVID-19 vaccine.

The chain combines TRBV19 with TRBJ1-2, with 9 positions matching TRBD1. This CDR3 has 15 amino acids. Germline V gene sequence: CDR1 LNHDA, CDR2 SQIVND (reference sequence). V was pared by 9 bases and J by 4 bases, with 12 bases of the junction left unmatched. CDR3 nucleotide sequence: TGTGCCAGCTGGCACAGGGGGCTTCAGCCCTATGGCTACACCTTC. This gives the protein CASWHRGLQPYGYTF.

V is TRBV5-6 and J is TRBJ2-7; unclear D gene. CDR1 and CDR2 from the germline V gene are SGHDT and YYEEEE. Trimming left V 3 bases short and J 6 bases short, with 4 bases between. The CDR3 is made up of 10 amino acids. CDR3 sequence: CASSWGEQYF. In nucleotides, the CDR3 is TGTGCCAGCAGCTGGGGCGAGCAGTACTTC.

The chain links TRBV2 to TRBJ2-5, with 7 nucleotides matching TRBD2. J gave up 0 bases and V 6 bases, and 4 bases lay outside the gene matches. Germline V gene data show CDR1 as SNHLY and CDR2 as FYNNEI. There are 14 residues in the CDR3. The CDR3 here is CASRSGTNQETQYF. The CDR3 DNA sequence: TGTGCCAGCAGATCCGGGACTAACCAAGAGACCCAGTACTTC.

This clone was picked up one time. The chain recombines TRBV5-1 with TRBJ2-3, with 9 nucleotides matching TRBD2. Germline lookup yields CDR1 SGHRS and CDR2 YFSETQ. Unmatched junction bases numbered 18, after V lost 4 bases and J lost 3 bases. This CDR3 has 19 residues. Written as DNA, the CDR3 is TGCGCCAGCAGCCCTCGGACACGTGGGGCTAGCGGGATTACAGATACGCAGTATTTT. It specifies CASSPRTRGASGITDTQYF.

This clone has more than one count but fewer than ten. V usage is TRBV10-3 and J usage is TRBJ2-7, with D hard to call. The V end was cut by 3 bases, the J end by 3 bases, with 9 bases between. This CDR3 region has 13 residues. From germline, CDR1 is ENHRY and CDR2 SYGVKD. The CDR3 DNA sequence: TGTGCCATCAGTGACCCCGGTTTCTACGAGCAGTACTTC. Its translation is CAISDPGFYEQYF.

The V call is TRBV20-1, the J call TRBJ1-2; D is uncertain. CDR3 length equals 10 residues. The germline V gene has CDR1 DFQATT and CDR2 SNEGSKA (reference sequence). V lost 6 bases and J lost 8, with 10 bases in between. CDR3 sequence: CSAEREGYTF. CDR3 sequence (DNA): TGCAGTGCCGAACGGGAGGGCTACACCTTC.